The T cell receptor (beta chain) described here comes from a study of blood T cell repertoires in COVID-19. For the study at large: Acute and convalescent COVID-19 specimens originated in the United States, Italy and Spain. T cells, B-cell-depleted T cells, or PBMCs supplied cDNA or gDNA.

In its sample, this clone was seen a few times. Germline V gene data show CDR1 as LNHNV and CDR2 as YYDKDF (reference sequence). Trimming shortened V by 0 bases and J by 10 bases, and 18 bases separated the two germline ends. This CDR3 region has 16 residues. In the original workflow: Researchers report that nucleated cell counts were estimated from reference gene primer amplification. Sequencing was performed with immunoSEQ multiplex PCR; in TCRdb, only in-frame clones are kept and a portion is missing. V and J calls and clone size are given by that table; D and trimming were obtained from the DNA. The data show 90,000 to 150,000 clones, with around three quarters seen just once and 3.5% to 4.5% held by the top ten.

The rearrangement uses TRBV15 and TRBJ1-4, with a weak D call TRBD1 (5 bases). The sequence came from an elderly woman with acute or convalescent COVID-19. Sequencing was done on a sample of peripheral blood. The CDR3 DNA follows: TGTGCCACCAGCAGAGATTTTGACGACAGTTATGGAAAACTGTTTTTT. Its protein is CATSRDFDDSYGKLFF.